What follows are 5 T cell receptor beta chains derived from one specimen sequenced in a study of blood T cell repertoires in COVID-19. Method: immunoSEQ multiplex PCR; TCRdb's copy keeps in-frame clones and lacks some. The sample includes roughly 87,000 clones, about 84% of them seen just once. Sequencing used peripheral blood. These receptors were obtained from a human donor in a cohort sampled during active COVID-19.

This sequence joins TRBV9 and TRBJ1-1; the D is unclear. This CDR3 is 16 amino acids long. Germline V gene data show CDR1 as SGDLS and CDR2 as YYNGEE. Trimming shortened V by 0 bases and J by 0 bases, and 12 bases separated the two germline ends. The CDR3, as DNA: TGTGCCAGCAGCGTAGGGGCAGGCGTTATGAACACTGAAGCTTTCTTT. Its protein product is CASSVGAGVMNTEAFF.

The chain joins TRBV9 to TRBJ2-2, with 9 bases aligning to TRBD2. V lost 0 bases and J lost 1; bases outside the gene matches: 10. The CDR3 is made up of 19 amino acids. Germline-derived CDR1 and CDR2 are SGDLS and YYNGEE. CDR3 protein: CASSVVAASGEKNTGELFF. DNA of the CDR3: TGTGCCAGCAGCGTAGTGGCGGCTAGCGGGGAAAAGAACACCGGGGAGCTGTTTTTT.

This clone was observed a handful of times. The chain recombines TRBV7-6 with TRBJ2-5, with 7 nucleotides matching TRBD2. The J segment lost 5 bases and the V segment lost 7 bases, leaving 13 bases of the junction unmatched. The V gene's germline CDR1 is SGHVS and CDR2 FNYEAQ. CDR3 length equals 15 residues. CDR3 sequence (DNA): TGTGCCAGCATCCAATCATTAATGGGGGGGGAGACCCAGTACTTC. Translated: CASIQSLMGGETQYF.

The rearrangement joins TRBV9 to TRBJ2-7; possibly TRBD2 for D (6 bases). Between the trimmed V and J ends, which lost 4 bases and 0 bases, there was a span of 14 bases. The CDR3 runs 15 residues. Germline values: CDR1 SGDLS, CDR2 YYNGEE. CDR3 amino acids: CASSPAAAGSYEQYF. In DNA form, the CDR3 reads TGTGCCAGCAGCCCTGCGGCAGCGGGCTCCTACGAGCAGTACTTC.

The chain joins TRBV7-2 to TRBJ1-6; 8 bases match TRBD1. V lost 4 bases to trimming and J lost 7 bases; unmatched junction nucleotides: 3. CDR1 SGHTA and CDR2 FQGNSA come from the germline V gene. The CDR3 extends over 14 amino acids. The CDR3 protein is CASSSGQVNSPLHF. In DNA, the CDR3 is TGTGCCAGCAGCTCGGGACAGGTCAATTCACCCCTCCACTTT.